These 13 T cell receptor beta chains came from one sample sequenced in a study of cytomegalovirus exposure and HLA in healthy donors. Generated by immunoSEQ multiplex PCR, the TCRdb table keeps only in-frame clones and is missing some. The sample yields 90,000 or so clones, 85% seen once. Source material: PBMCs. The origin of the receptors is a man between 18 and 35 years old in good health and CMV-seropositive.

The J gene is TRBJ2-7, the V gene TRBV6-1; no reliable D call. Trimming left V 5 bases short and J 2 bases short, with 10 bases between. CDR1 is MNHNS and CDR2 is SASEGT in the germline V gene. The length of the CDR3 is 13 residues. CDR3 sequence (DNA): TGTGCCAGCAGTACACCCGACACCTACGAGCAGTACGTC. Protein sequence: CASSTPDTYEQYV.

The chain recombines TRBV10-1 with TRBJ2-1; no clear D gene. The CDR3 runs to 15 residues. The germline V and J ends were trimmed by 2 bases and 0 bases, with 8 bases remaining between them. Germline values: CDR1 WNHNN, CDR2 SYGVQD (reference sequence). Here the CDR3 reads CASSEEVDSYNEQFF. The CDR3, as DNA: TGCGCCAGCAGTGAGGAGGTGGACTCCTACAATGAGCAGTTCTTC.

CDR3 sequence reads: CSVEGLAGDPKNIQYF. The CDR3 DNA reads as TGCAGCGTTGAAGGACTAGCGGGAGACCCCAAAAACATTCAGTACTTC. V and J are TRBV29-1 and TRBJ2-4; 12 positions agree with TRBD2. In germline, CDR1 is SQVTM, CDR2 ANQGSEA. V lost 1 base and J lost 2; bases outside the gene matches: 3. This CDR3 has 16 amino acids. The full variable domain, with the rest looked up from reference TRBV29-1 and TRBJ2-4, is SAVISQKPSRDICQRGTSLTIQCQVDSQVTMMFWYRQQPGQSLTLIATANQGSEATYESGFVIDKFPISRPNLTFSTLTVSNMSPEDSSIYLCSVEGLAGDPKNIQYFGAGTRLSVL.

This chain joins TRBV13 and TRBJ1-2, with 7 bases fitting TRBD1. Germline CDR1 is PRHDT and CDR2 is FYEKMQ (reference sequence). Germline trimming cut 8 bases from V and 3 bases from J; bases unmatched to any gene: 6. This CDR3 comprises 13 residues. The CDR3 protein is CASSWQGDYGYTF. For the CDR3, the DNA is TGTGCCAGCTCATGGCAGGGGGACTATGGCTACACCTTC.

V usage is TRBV7-6 and J usage is TRBJ2-5; 8 nucleotides line up with TRBD1. Germline CDR1 is SGHVS and CDR2 is FNYEAQ. The CDR3 consists of 13 residues. The trim removed 4 bases at V and 3 bases at J, leaving 1 base unmatched. As DNA, the CDR3 is TGTGCCAGCAGCTCGACAGGGGAAGAGACCCAGTACTTC. This translates into CASSSTGEETQYF.

CDR3: CATSRLEGGDRDEQFF. The CDR3 DNA is TGTGCCACCAGCAGGCTCGAGGGAGGGGACAGGGATGAGCAGTTCTTC. The V call is TRBV15, the J call TRBJ2-1, with 9 nucleotides matching TRBD1. There are 16 residues in the CDR3. V was clipped by 3 bases and J by 8 bases; unmatched bases: 11. Germline lookup yields CDR1 LNHNV and CDR2 YYDKDF (reference sequence).

Turning to this clone: Mismatch with germline at one junction end may stem from a read error. V usage is TRBV6-1 and J usage is TRBJ2-1, with TRBD2 matching 10 bases. This CDR3 is built from 16 residues. The V gene's germline CDR1 is MNHNS and CDR2 SASEGT. CDR3 bases: TGTGCCAGCAGTGAAGTTGTCCTAGCGGGAGCCAAAGCGAAGGTCTTC. It is translated as CASSEVVLAGAKAKVF.

The V call is TRBV7-9, the J call TRBJ2-1; 9 nucleotides agree with TRBD2. Germline CDR1 reads SEHNR; CDR2 reads FQNEAQ (reference sequence). The CDR3 extends over 18 amino acids. Trimming removed 5 bases from V and 7 bases from J; junction bases left unmatched: 18. The CDR3 protein is CASSPRAGGGASWNEQFF. Written as DNA, the CDR3 is TGTGCCAGCAGCCCCCGAGCGGGGGGAGGGGCCTCTTGGAATGAGCAGTTCTTC.

V and J are TRBV5-1 and TRBJ1-4, with 8 bases matching TRBD1. Germline V gene sequence: CDR1 SGHRS, CDR2 YFSETQ. The CDR3 extends over 15 amino acids. Trimming cost V 5 bases and J 4 bases; bases outside gene matches: 7. CDR3 nucleotides: TGCGCCAGCAGAAAAAGGACAGGGAATAATGAAAAACTGTTTTTT. Its translation: CASRKRTGNNEKLFF.

This chain connects TRBV28 to TRBJ1-1; D gene ambiguous. V gave up 6 bases and J gave up 0 bases, with 8 bases separating them. CDR3 length: 13 amino acids. CDR1 MDHEN and CDR2 SYDVKM come from the germline V gene. CDR3 nucleotides: TGTGCCAGCAGCTCCCCCCTGAACACTGAAGCTTTCTTT. Its protein is CASSSPLNTEAFF. The full variable domain, with the rest looked up from reference TRBV28 and TRBJ1-1, is DVKVTQSSRYLVKRTGEKVFLECVQDMDHENMFWYRQDPGLGLRLIYFSYDVKMKEKGDIPEGYSVSREKKERFSLILESASTNQTSMYLCASSSPLNTEAFFGQGTRLTVV.

V and J are TRBV6-1 and TRBJ2-7; 11 bases fit TRBD2. CDR3 length: 15 residues. The germline gives CDR1 MNHNS, CDR2 SASEGT. J lost 5 bases, V lost 2 bases, and 5 bases had no gene match. Written as DNA, the CDR3 is TGTGCCAGCAGTGAATTAGGACTAGCGGGCCACGAGCAGTACGTC. It translates to CASSELGLAGHEQYV.

The V gene is TRBV28, the J gene TRBJ2-2; perhaps TRBD1 as D (7 bases). The CDR3 has 20 residues. Germline-derived CDR1 and CDR2 are MDHEN and SYDVKM. V was clipped by 6 bases and J by 4 bases, with 30 bases between them. The CDR3 coding sequence is TGTGCCAGCAGAATAGCAGGGGGTTTGGCTAGCGTCCTCCGCACCGGGGAGCTGTTTTTT. Translation: CASRIAGGLASVLRTGELFF. The entire variable domain, with the rest obtained from reference TRBV28 and TRBJ2-2, is as follows: DVKVTQSSRYLVKRTGEKVFLECVQDMDHENMFWYRQDPGLGLRLIYFSYDVKMKEKGDIPEGYSVSREKKERFSLILESASTNQTSMYLCASRIAGGLASVLRTGELFFGEGSRLTVL.

The V gene is TRBV30, the J gene TRBJ1-5; D not certain. V was trimmed by 6 bases and J by 5 bases, leaving 17 bases between them. The germline gives CDR1 GTSNPN, CDR2 SVGIG (reference sequence). The CDR3 loop spans 14 amino acids. CDR3 residues: CACSGEGRYQPQHF. DNA of the CDR3: TGTGCCTGTTCCGGAGAAGGCCGGTATCAGCCCCAGCATTTT.